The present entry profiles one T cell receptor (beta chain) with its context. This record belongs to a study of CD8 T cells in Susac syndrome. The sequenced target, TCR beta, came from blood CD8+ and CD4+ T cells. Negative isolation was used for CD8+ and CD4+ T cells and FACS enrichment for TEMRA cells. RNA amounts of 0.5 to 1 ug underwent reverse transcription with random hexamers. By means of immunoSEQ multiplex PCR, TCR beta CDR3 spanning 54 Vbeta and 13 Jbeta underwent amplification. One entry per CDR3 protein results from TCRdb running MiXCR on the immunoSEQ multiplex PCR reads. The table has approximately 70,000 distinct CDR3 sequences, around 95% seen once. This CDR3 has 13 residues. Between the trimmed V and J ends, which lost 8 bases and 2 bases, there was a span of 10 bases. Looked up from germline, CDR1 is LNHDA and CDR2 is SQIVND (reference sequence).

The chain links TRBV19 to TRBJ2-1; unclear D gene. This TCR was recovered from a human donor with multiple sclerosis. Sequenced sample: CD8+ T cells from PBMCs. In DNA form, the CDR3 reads TGTGCCAGTGGGTTACCAACCTACAATGAGCAGTTCTTC. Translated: CASGLPTYNEQFF.